The T cell receptor beta chain described here comes from a study of blood T cells in healthy people across ages. Germline-derived CDR1 and CDR2 are DFQATT and SNEGSKA (reference sequence). CDR3 length: 16 residues. Alongside a J-beta primer mix, a sample-barcoded 5' primer served in a second PCR lasting about 7 to 11 cycles. Each CDR3 protein gets one entry after TCRdb re-called the 5' RACE reads with MiXCR. The sample lists 1 million or so distinct CDR3 sequences; under 30% were seen once. This same sample was also part of a study on T cells of mothers and their children.

The receptor's source is a girl aged 2-10 years in good health. The chain joins TRBV20-1 to TRBJ2-3, with 9 bases that match TRBD2. Specimen: blood. The CDR3 region is CSGHSGLASSTDTQYF. Here the CDR3 DNA reads TGCAGCGGACATTCAGGACTAGCGTCTAGCACAGATACGCAGTATTTT.